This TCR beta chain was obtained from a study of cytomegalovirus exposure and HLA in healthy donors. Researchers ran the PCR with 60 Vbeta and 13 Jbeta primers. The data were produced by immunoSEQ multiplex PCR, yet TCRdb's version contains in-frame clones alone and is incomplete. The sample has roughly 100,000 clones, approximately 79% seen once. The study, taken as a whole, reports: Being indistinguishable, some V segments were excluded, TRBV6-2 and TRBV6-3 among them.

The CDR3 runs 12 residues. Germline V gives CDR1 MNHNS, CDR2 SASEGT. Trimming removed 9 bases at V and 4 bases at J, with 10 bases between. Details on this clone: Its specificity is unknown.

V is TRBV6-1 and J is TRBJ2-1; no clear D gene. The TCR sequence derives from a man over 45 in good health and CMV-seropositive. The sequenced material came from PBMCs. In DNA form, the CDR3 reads TGTGCCAGTTCGTGGCTGTACAATGAGCAGTTCTTC. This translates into CASSWLYNEQFF.